What follows are 25 T cell receptor beta chains derived from one specimen sequenced in a study of T cells in Graves' hyperthyroidism and ophthalmopathy. The TCR beta CDR3 regions underwent amplification using RNA transcripts as the source. HTBI primers were the set used in a first-round RT-PCR of the TCR CDR3. TCRdb recomputed calls from the multiplex PCR reads with MiXCR, one row per CDR3 protein. Among more than 500,000 distinct CDR3 sequences listed, around 16% were seen once. The specimen sequenced was blood. These receptors came from a woman in her twenties or thirties with Graves' ophthalmopathy.

This clonotype has more than one count but fewer than ten. V usage is TRBV25-1 and J usage is TRBJ2-5; TRBD1 is a possible D gene (5 bases). V was clipped by 4 bases and J by 5 bases, with 14 bases between them. The CDR3 is 14 residues long. In germline, CDR1 is MGHDK, CDR2 SYGVNS. CDR3 sequence reads: CASSGGFLGETQYF. CDR3 in DNA: TGTGCCAGCAGTGGGGGCTTCCTGGGGGAGACCCAGTACTTC.

In this sample, this clonotype turned up many times. The rearrangement links TRBV6-1 to TRBJ2-7, with unresolved D. Germline V lookup: CDR1 MNHNS, CDR2 SASEGT. The CDR3 extends over 14 amino acids. V was pared by 7 bases and J by 0 bases, with 13 bases between. The chain's CDR3 is CASTRRLSSYEQYF. CDR3 bases: TGTGCCAGCACCCGGCGGCTATCCTCCTACGAGCAGTACTTC.

This clonotype was seen ten or more times. This chain uses TRBV2 with TRBJ2-7, with D perhaps TRBD1 (6 bases). The CDR3 has 14 residues. The V end was cut by 5 bases, the J end by 7 bases, with 18 bases between. Per the germline V gene, CDR1 is SNHLY and CDR2 is FYNNEI. The chain's CDR3 is CASSRNGRGGEQYF. The DNA of the CDR3 is TGTGCCAGCAGTAGGAACGGCAGGGGCGGAGAGCAGTACTTC.

The sample holds a few counts of this clonotype. The chain employs TRBV28 and TRBJ2-5, with TRBD2 as a possible D gene (5 bases). V was shortened by 7 bases and J by 3 bases, with 9 bases between the two germline ends. The CDR3 runs to 12 residues. Looked up from germline, CDR1 is MDHEN and CDR2 is SYDVKM. This chain's CDR3 is CASNGIKETQYF. Here the CDR3 DNA reads TGTGCCAGCAACGGGATAAAAGAGACCCAGTACTTC.

Ten or more counts support this clonotype. The V gene is TRBV2, the J gene TRBJ1-5, with a weak D call TRBD1 (5 bases). Germline V CDR1 and CDR2: SNHLY, FYNNEI. With 6 bases removed from V and 4 bases from J, the gap between germline ends came to 10 bases. CDR3 length: 13 amino acids. The CDR3 spells CASRRDGNQPQHF. The DNA for the CDR3 is TGTGCCAGCAGAAGGGACGGGAATCAGCCCCAGCATTTT. The full variable domain, with the rest looked up from reference TRBV2 and TRBJ1-5, is EPEVTQTPSHQVTQMGQEVILRCVPISNHLYFYWYRQILGQKVEFLVSFYNNEISEKSEIFDDQFSVERPDGSNFTLKIRSTKLEDSAMYFCASRRDGNQPQHFGDGTRLSIL.

In this sample, this clonotype turned up a few times. V gene TRBV28 combines with J gene TRBJ2-3; 9 bases agree with TRBD1. This CDR3 is 12 amino acids long. Unmatched junction bases numbered 8, after V lost 10 bases and J lost 9 bases. Germline V lookup: CDR1 MDHEN, CDR2 SYDVKM. CDR3 amino acids: CATSWDRETQYF. The CDR3 DNA sequence: TGTGCCACCTCCTGGGACAGGGAGACGCAGTATTTT.

This clonotype was detected ten times or more. The chain employs TRBV11-2 and TRBJ1-2, with 10 bases fitting TRBD1. V gave up 5 bases and J gave up 6 bases; unmatched junction bases: 6. Germline loops: CDR1 SGHAT, CDR2 FQNNGV. This CDR3 contains 14 residues. The CDR3 loop reads CASSPRDRGHGYTF. The DNA for the CDR3 is TGTGCCAGCAGCCCCCGGGACAGGGGTCATGGCTACACCTTC.

V usage is TRBV10-2 and J usage is TRBJ2-3; D perhaps matches TRBD2 (6 bases). The V end was cut by 8 bases, the J end by 1 base, with 13 bases between. This CDR3 is 14 amino acids long. Per the germline V gene, CDR1 is WSHSY and CDR2 is SAAADI. Here the CDR3 DNA reads TGCGCCAGCCAACGGGCTAGCGGCACAGATACGCAGTATTTT. Protein sequence: CASQRASGTDTQYF.

The chain joins TRBV7-9 to TRBJ2-5; no reliable D call. CDR1 is SEHNR, CDR2 FQNEAQ, per germline (reference sequence). The ends were cut back, 7 bases at V and 4 bases at J, with 4 bases in the middle. This CDR3 is built from 10 residues. The CDR3 reads CASNGETQYF. In DNA, the CDR3 is TGTGCCAGCAATGGAGAGACCCAGTACTTC.

The chain joins TRBV15 to TRBJ2-3, with D unresolved. In germline, CDR1 is LNHNV, CDR2 YYDKDF (reference sequence). The CDR3 has 19 amino acids. The V and J ends lost 0 bases and 3 bases respectively, with 22 bases between them. CDR3 coding DNA: TGTGCCACCAGCAGAGACCCCCGAACTACCTCCCAAGGGACAGATACGCAGTATTTT. It yields the protein CATSRDPRTTSQGTDTQYF.

V and J are TRBV14 and TRBJ2-5; no reliable D call. CDR1 is SGHDN, CDR2 FVKESK, per germline. This CDR3 spans 16 amino acids. Trimming removed 5 bases from V and 5 bases from J, with 21 bases in between. CDR3 in amino acids: CASSARPGRLGETQYF. The CDR3 DNA reads as TGTGCCAGCAGCGCCCGCCCCGGCAGGCTAGGGGAGACCCAGTACTTC. The whole variable domain, filled in from reference TRBV14 and TRBJ2-5, reads EAGVTQFPSHSVIEKGQTVTLRCDPISGHDNLYWYRRVMGKEIKFLLHFVKESKQDESGMPNNRFLAERTGGTYSTLKVQPAELEDSGVYFCASSARPGRLGETQYFGPGTRLLVL.

V usage is TRBV29-1 and J usage is TRBJ2-1; D remains unclear. V was cut by 4 bases and J by 8 bases, with 6 bases left in between. Germline assignment: CDR1 SQVTM and CDR2 ANQGSEA. This CDR3 has 10 amino acids. The CDR3 DNA follows: TGCAGCGTTGGGGTCCATGAGCAGTTCTTC. This translates into CSVGVHEQFF.

DNA for the CDR3: TGCAGTGCTTTACAGGGGAGATTCAATCAGCCCCAGCATTTT. Its protein product is CSALQGRFNQPQHF. The chain carries TRBV20-1 and TRBJ1-5; 7 positions agree with TRBD1. The germline V gene has CDR1 DFQATT and CDR2 SNEGSKA (reference sequence). CDR3 length: 14 residues. The V segment lost 5 bases and the J segment 3 bases; nucleotides outside the gene matches: 7.

This chain links TRBV20-1 with TRBJ2-5, with 10 bases matching TRBD1. The germline CDR1 and CDR2 sequences are DFQATT and SNEGSKA (reference sequence). Germline trimming cut 6 bases from V and 5 bases from J; bases unmatched to any gene: 6. There are 13 residues in the CDR3. The CDR3 DNA reads as TGCAGTGCCGGGACAGGGGATTGGGAGACCCAGTACTTC. Translation gives CSAGTGDWETQYF.

This clonotype was detected ten times or more. The chain links TRBV30 to TRBJ1-4, with D possibly matching TRBD1 (5 bases). Germline CDR1 reads GTSNPN; CDR2 reads SVGIG (reference sequence). The V end was cut by 1 base, the J end by 4 bases, with 10 bases between. The CDR3 spans 14 residues. The CDR3 here is CAWSAGAHNEKLFF. The CDR3 region has the DNA TGTGCCTGGAGTGCCGGGGCCCATAATGAAAAACTGTTTTTT.

The chain has TRBV4-3 and TRBJ2-7; 7 bases line up with TRBD1. Trimming at V came to 0 bases and at J to 0 bases, leaving 2 bases not matched to a gene. The CDR3 has 15 amino acids. Germline V gene lookup returns CDR1 LGHNA and CDR2 YSLEER. CDR3 loop: CASSQDQGVSYEQYF. Here the CDR3 DNA reads TGCGCCAGCAGCCAAGATCAGGGGGTCTCCTACGAGCAGTACTTC.

This clonotype was seen a few times. The chain links TRBV6-4 to TRBJ2-3, with 9 bases identical to TRBD2. There are 15 residues in the CDR3. Per the germline V gene, CDR1 is MRHNA and CDR2 is SNTAGT. Trimming cost V 8 bases and J 2 bases; bases outside gene matches: 8. CDR3 sequence reads: CASRKGTSLTDTQYF. CDR3 DNA: TGTGCCAGCCGGAAAGGGACTAGCCTCACAGATACGCAGTATTTT.

This chain joins TRBV4-2 and TRBJ2-2; D might be TRBD2 (5 bases). The V gene's germline CDR1 is LGHNA and CDR2 YNFKEQ. The CDR3 is 16 residues long. Trimming took 0 bases from V and 6 from J, leaving 14 bases between them. CDR3 nucleotides: TGTGCCAGCAGCCAAGAAGCTAGGCTAGCCGCCGGGGAGCTGTTTTTT. It codes for CASSQEARLAAGELFF.

This clonotype has a count of ten or more. The V call is TRBV28, the J call TRBJ1-5, with unresolved D. Deletions cut 2 bases from V and 6 bases from J, with 8 bases between. The CDR3 runs to 13 residues. Germline V CDR1 and CDR2: MDHEN, SYDVKM. CDR3 loop: CASSLKLLQPQHF. CDR3 nucleotide sequence: TGTGCCAGCAGTTTAAAGCTTCTTCAGCCCCAGCATTTT.

This rearrangement joins TRBV6-2 or TRBV6-3 to TRBJ1-2; 9 bases agree with TRBD1. Per germline, CDR1 MNHEY and CDR2 SVGEGT. J gave up 3 bases and V 6 bases, and 8 bases lay outside the gene matches. The CDR3 runs 15 residues. CDR3 in DNA: TGTGCCAGCAGGCCCGGGACAGGGAGCTACTATGGCTACACCTTC. This gives the protein CASRPGTGSYYGYTF.

CDR3 in amino acids: CASSPGWEQYF. CDR3 bases: TGTGCCAGCAGCCCAGGTTGGGAGCAGTACTTC. The chain is built from TRBV12-3 or TRBV12-4 and TRBJ2-7; D not certain. V was pared by 6 bases and J by 7 bases, with 10 bases between. CDR3 length equals 11 residues.

The table lists this clonotype with many counts. The chain is built from TRBV12-3 or TRBV12-4 and TRBJ2-2; 7 nucleotides match TRBD1. The CDR3 has 16 residues. V trimming: 2 bases; J trimming: 4 bases; junction bases outside the gene matches: 7. This chain's CDR3 is CASSLLVPGGTGELFF. The CDR3 bases are TGTGCCAGCAGTTTATTGGTCCCAGGGGGCACCGGGGAGCTGTTTTTT.

This clonotype was recorded at least ten times. The rearrangement uses TRBV7-9 and TRBJ2-7; D is unclear. The CDR3 contains 15 residues. In germline, CDR1 is SEHNR, CDR2 FQNEAQ (reference sequence). V was shortened by 5 bases and J by 5 bases, with 19 bases between the two germline ends. Here the CDR3 reads CASSPDPYGSDEQYF. The CDR3 DNA is TGTGCCAGCAGCCCCGATCCCTACGGGTCGGACGAGCAGTACTTC.

This clonotype has a handful of counts. V is TRBV5-5 and J is TRBJ2-2; possibly TRBD2 for D (6 bases). The CDR3 length is 14 residues. Germline lookup yields CDR1 SGHKS and CDR2 YYEKEE (reference sequence). Trimming removed 10 bases from V and 2 bases from J, with 15 bases in between. The CDR3 DNA reads TGTGCCGGATCAGTGGCGGGAAACACCGGGGAGCTGTTTTTT. It is translated as CAGSVAGNTGELFF. Full variable domain (missing parts from reference TRBV5-5 and TRBJ2-2): DAGVTQSPTHLIKTRGQQVTLRCSPISGHKSVSWYQQVLGQGPQFIFQYYEKEERGRGNFPDRFSARQFPNYSSELNVNALLLGDSALYLCAGSVAGNTGELFFGEGSRLTVL.

This clonotype was counted a few times. This chain connects TRBV15 to TRBJ2-5; TRBD2 might be the D (5 bases). Germline-derived CDR1 and CDR2 are LNHNV and YYDKDF (reference sequence). V lost 3 bases and J lost 1, with 12 bases in between. This CDR3 has 15 amino acids. CDR3 in amino acids: CATSRDGRAQETQYF. For the CDR3, the DNA is TGTGCCACCAGCAGGGATGGGAGAGCCCAAGAGACCCAGTACTTC.